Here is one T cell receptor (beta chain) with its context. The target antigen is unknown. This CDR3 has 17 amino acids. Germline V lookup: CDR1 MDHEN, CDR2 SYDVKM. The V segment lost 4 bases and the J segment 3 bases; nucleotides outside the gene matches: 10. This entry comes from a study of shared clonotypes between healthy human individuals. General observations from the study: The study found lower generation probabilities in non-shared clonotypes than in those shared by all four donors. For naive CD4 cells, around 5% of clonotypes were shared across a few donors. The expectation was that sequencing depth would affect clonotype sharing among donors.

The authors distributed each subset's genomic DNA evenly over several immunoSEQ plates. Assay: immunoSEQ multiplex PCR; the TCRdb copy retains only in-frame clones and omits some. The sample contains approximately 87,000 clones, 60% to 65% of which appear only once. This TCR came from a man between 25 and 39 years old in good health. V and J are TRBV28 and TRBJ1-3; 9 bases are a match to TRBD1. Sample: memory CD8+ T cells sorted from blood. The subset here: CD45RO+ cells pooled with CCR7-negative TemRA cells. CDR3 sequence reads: CASSYWTGVLGGNTIYF. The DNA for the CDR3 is TGTGCCAGCAGTTACTGGACAGGGGTCTTGGGTGGAAACACCATATATTTT.